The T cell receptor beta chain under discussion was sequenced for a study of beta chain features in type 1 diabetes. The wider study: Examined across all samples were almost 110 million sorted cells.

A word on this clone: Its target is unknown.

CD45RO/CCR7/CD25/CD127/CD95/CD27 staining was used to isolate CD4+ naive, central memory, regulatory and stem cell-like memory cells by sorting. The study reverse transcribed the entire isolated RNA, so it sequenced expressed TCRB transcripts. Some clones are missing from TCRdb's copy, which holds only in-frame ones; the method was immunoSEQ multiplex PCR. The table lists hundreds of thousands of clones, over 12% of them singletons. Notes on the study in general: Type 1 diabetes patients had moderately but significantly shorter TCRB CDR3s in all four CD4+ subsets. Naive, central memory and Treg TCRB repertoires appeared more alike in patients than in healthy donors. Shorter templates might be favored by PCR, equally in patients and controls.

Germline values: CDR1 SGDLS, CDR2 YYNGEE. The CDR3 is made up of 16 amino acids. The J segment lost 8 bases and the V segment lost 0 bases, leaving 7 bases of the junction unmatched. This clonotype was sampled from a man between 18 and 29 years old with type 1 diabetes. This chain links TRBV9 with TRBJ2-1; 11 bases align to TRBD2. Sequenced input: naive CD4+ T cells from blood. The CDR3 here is CASSVGASGRKDEQFF. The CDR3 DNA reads TGTGCCAGCAGCGTAGGGGCTAGCGGGAGGAAGGATGAGCAGTTCTTC.